This T cell receptor beta chain was captured in a study of blood T cell repertoires in COVID-19. Measured with immunoSEQ multiplex PCR; TCRdb has only the in-frame clones, and not every one. The sample has around 190,000 clones, nearly 90% seen once. The CDR3 sequence is 15 residues long. Trimming cost V 8 bases and J 1 base, with 17 bases left between them. CDR1 is MDHEN, CDR2 SYDVKM, per germline. Sequenced input: peripheral blood. The sequence was collected from a man aged 18 to 30 who had recovered from COVID-19. The chain carries TRBV28 and TRBJ1-1; a weak D match, TRBD1 (5 bases). The CDR3 region has the DNA TGTGCCAGCTCCGTTAGGGGTCTCCCGAACACTGAAGCTTTCTTT. It yields the protein CASSVRGLPNTEAFF. The variable domain in full, with the rest retrieved from reference TRBV28 and TRBJ1-1, is DVKVTQSSRYLVKRTGEKVFLECVQDMDHENMFWYRQDPGLGLRLIYFSYDVKMKEKGDIPEGYSVSREKKERFSLILESASTNQTSMYLCASSVRGLPNTEAFFGQGTRLTVV.